The 19 T cell receptor beta chains below all came from one sample that was sequenced in a study of blood T cell repertoires in COVID-19. Here immunoSEQ multiplex PCR was the method, and the copy in TCRdb shows in-frame clones only, minus some. The sample gives 400,000 to 550,000 clones, around 89% of which show up once; roughly 4% is in the top ten. Sequenced sample: peripheral blood. The source of these receptors is a woman aged 25 to 39 with acute or convalescent COVID-19.

CDR3 residues: CASNALNYGYTF. CDR3 DNA sequence: TGTGCCAGTAACGCACTGAACTATGGCTACACCTTC. The V call is TRBV6-5, the J call TRBJ1-2; no firm D call. V gave up 9 bases and J gave up 2 bases, with 10 bases separating them. Per the germline V gene, CDR1 is MNHEY and CDR2 is SVGAGI. This CDR3 is 12 amino acids long.

This clone has more than one count but fewer than ten. The chain is built from TRBV25-1 and TRBJ1-1; D perhaps matches TRBD1 (6 bases). The length of the CDR3 is 13 residues. Trimming left V 2 bases short and J 5 bases short, with 9 bases between. Germline V lookup: CDR1 MGHDK, CDR2 SYGVNS. For the CDR3, the DNA is TGTGCCAGCAGTGAAGCCCAGGGGACTGAAGCTTTCTTT. It is translated as CASSEAQGTEAFF. The full variable domain, its missing parts supplied by reference TRBV25-1 and TRBJ1-1, is EADIYQTPRYLVIGTGKKITLECSQTMGHDKMYWYQQDPGMELHLIHYSYGVNSTEKGDLSSESTVSRIRTEHFPLTLESARPSHTSQYLCASSEAQGTEAFFGQGTRLTVV.

V gene TRBV7-9 combines with J gene TRBJ2-2; TRBD1 agrees at 8 bases. Germline loops: CDR1 SEHNR, CDR2 FQNEAQ (reference sequence). After removal of 4 bases from V and 2 bases from J, the junction contained 6 bases not matched to a gene. The CDR3 is 16 residues long. This chain's CDR3 is CASSSGQGFNTGELFF. The CDR3 coding sequence is TGTGCCAGCAGCTCCGGACAGGGATTTAACACCGGGGAGCTGTTTTTT. Combining the CDR3 with reference TRBV7-9 and TRBJ2-2 gives the whole variable domain DTGVSQNPRHKITKRGQNVTFRCDPISEHNRLYWYRQTLGQGPEFLTYFQNEAQLEKSRLLSDRFSAERPKGSFSTLEIQRTEQGDSAMYLCASSSGQGFNTGELFFGEGSRLTVL.

V gene TRBV7-7 combines with J gene TRBJ2-1, with 8 bases that match TRBD2. V gave up 5 bases and J gave up 9 bases; unmatched junction bases: 12. The CDR3 extends over 15 amino acids. Germline V gives CDR1 SSHAT, CDR2 FNYEAQ (reference sequence). The CDR3 spells CASSPDVAGNGEQFF. For the CDR3, the DNA is TGTGCCAGCAGCCCAGACGTAGCGGGGAATGGTGAGCAGTTCTTC.

The rearrangement joins TRBV5-5 to TRBJ2-7; D is possibly TRBD2 (5 bases). The CDR3 covers 15 residues. V lost 4 bases and J 2 bases, leaving 16 bases between the germline ends. Germline V lookup: CDR1 SGHKS, CDR2 YYEKEE (reference sequence). In nucleotides, the CDR3 is TGTGCCAGCAGCACTGGTTCCGGGGTTACCTACGAGCAGTACTTC. Encoded protein: CASSTGSGVTYEQYF.

The chain has TRBV5-4 and TRBJ1-2; D may be TRBD1 (5 bases). The ends were cut back, 2 bases at V and 6 bases at J, with 14 bases in the middle. The CDR3 length is 14 residues. The germline CDR1 and CDR2 sequences are SGHNT and YYREEE (reference sequence). This CDR3 reads CASSFGQGRDGYTF. The CDR3 DNA follows: TGTGCCAGCAGCTTCGGGCAGGGAAGAGATGGCTACACCTTC.

This clone has only one observation. This chain connects TRBV7-3 to TRBJ2-3; the D gene is possibly TRBD2 (6 bases). The V end was cut by 3 bases, the J end by 4 bases, with 8 bases between. The CDR3 is 13 amino acids. Germline CDR1 and CDR2: SGHTA and FQGTGA. CDR3 sequence reads: CASSLTRSDTQYF. Written as DNA, the CDR3 is TGTGCCAGCAGCTTGACTAGGTCAGATACGCAGTATTTT.

The chain joins TRBV19 to TRBJ2-4; 8 nucleotides match TRBD1. V trimming: 6 bases; J trimming: 15 bases; junction bases outside the gene matches: 13. CDR3 length equals 13 residues. The germline CDR1 and CDR2 sequences are LNHDA and SQIVND (reference sequence). The CDR3 bases are TGTGCCAGTAGGAGCCACAGGGGGACTCGGCGGTACTTC. This gives the protein CASRSHRGTRRYF.

This clone occurred once. The chain couples TRBV14 to TRBJ2-7, with D possibly TRBD2 on 6 matching bases. V was clipped by 3 bases and J by 3 bases, with 9 bases between them. Germline-derived CDR1 and CDR2 are SGHDN and FVKESK. There are 13 residues in the CDR3. CDR3: CASSHGGGYEQYF. The CDR3 DNA is TGTGCCAGCAGCCACGGGGGTGGCTACGAGCAGTACTTC.

This clone was seen more than once but under ten times. The chain has TRBV7-9 and TRBJ1-2; 8 nucleotides match TRBD1. V shed 5 bases and J 2 bases; nucleotides not matched to a gene: 10. CDR3 size: 16 residues. Per germline, CDR1 SEHNR and CDR2 FQNEAQ (reference sequence). CDR3 DNA: TGTGCCAGCAGCGATGGACAGGGCGGGAAAAACTATGGCTACACCTTC. It translates to CASSDGQGGKNYGYTF. Complete variable domain (other parts from reference TRBV7-9 and TRBJ1-2): DTGVSQNPRHKITKRGQNVTFRCDPISEHNRLYWYRQTLGQGPEFLTYFQNEAQLEKSRLLSDRFSAERPKGSFSTLEIQRTEQGDSAMYLCASSDGQGGKNYGYTFGSGTRLTVV.

The genes are TRBV6-9 and TRBJ2-4; D not resolved. CDR1 is MNHGY, CDR2 SVAAGI, per germline. Between the trimmed V and J ends, which lost 6 bases and 0 bases, there was a span of 15 bases. The CDR3 has 16 amino acids. The CDR3 sequence is CASRPHPVIAKNIQYF. In DNA form, the CDR3 reads TGTGCCAGCAGACCCCATCCGGTTATAGCCAAAAACATTCAGTACTTC.

Comment on this clone: The conserved closing phenylalanine or tryptophan is absent in this CDR3, likely reflecting a read error. The rearrangement uses TRBV5-1 and TRBJ1-6, with D perhaps TRBD1 (5 bases). V lost 0 bases, J lost 7 bases, and 14 bases lay in between. The CDR3 sequence is 16 residues long. CDR1 and CDR2 from the germline V gene are SGHRS and YFSETQ. CDR3 in DNA: TGCGCCAGCAGCTTGGAAGGGGCCGGCTCCAATTCACCCCTCCACCTT. This codes for CASSLEGAGSNSPLHL.

This clone came up once. The V gene is TRBV7-8, the J gene TRBJ2-7; 9 bases line up with TRBD1. Germline V gene lookup returns CDR1 SGHVS and CDR2 FQNEAQ. The CDR3 is made up of 15 amino acids. J was trimmed by 3 bases and V by 3 bases; bases with no gene match: 6. The CDR3 sequence: CASSFPGQGNYEQYF. DNA for the CDR3: TGTGCCAGCAGCTTCCCCGGACAGGGGAACTACGAGCAGTACTTC.

J is TRBJ1-6 and V is TRBV5-1; TRBD1 is a possible D gene (6 bases). This CDR3 has 17 amino acids. The germline gives CDR1 SGHRS, CDR2 YFSETQ. Trimming took off 0 bases at V and 1 base at J, with 11 bases between the two ends. CDR3 DNA sequence: TGCGCCAGCAGCTTGGAGGGGGTGGGATCCTATAATTCACCCCTCCACTTT. Its translation: CASSLEGVGSYNSPLHF.

V and J are TRBV27 and TRBJ2-2, with TRBD1 as a possible D gene (5 bases). V was pared by 6 bases and J by 1 base, with 9 bases between. The CDR3 extends over 14 amino acids. Germline assignment: CDR1 MNHEY and CDR2 SMNVEV (reference sequence). CDR3 loop: CASRWGGNTGELFF. CDR3 DNA: TGTGCCAGCAGGTGGGGCGGGAACACCGGGGAGCTGTTTTTT.

The V and J genes are TRBV4-1 and TRBJ1-6; D unresolved. CDR3 length: 17 amino acids. CDR1 is MGHRA and CDR2 is YSYEKL in the germline V gene. V lost 0 bases, J lost 4 bases, and 13 bases lay in between. The CDR3 DNA is TGCGCCAGCAGCCAAGATCAGGCAGGCGCTTATAATTCACCCCTCCACTTT. The encoded protein is CASSQDQAGAYNSPLHF.

The chain employs TRBV7-9 and TRBJ1-5; 7 positions agree with TRBD1. Germline V lookup: CDR1 SEHNR, CDR2 FQNEAQ (reference sequence). The CDR3 length is 14 residues. Trimming at V came to 4 bases and at J to 4 bases, leaving 4 bases not matched to a gene. The DNA of the CDR3 is TGTGCCAGCAGCTCGGACAGGCGAAATCAGCCCCAGCATTTT. This gives the protein CASSSDRRNQPQHF.

V and J are TRBV27 and TRBJ1-4; 7 bases fit TRBD1. Per germline, CDR1 MNHEY and CDR2 SMNVEV (reference sequence). Losses at the gene ends were 6 bases for V and 8 bases for J; bases not matched to a gene: 9. The CDR3 has 14 residues. CDR3 DNA sequence: TGTGCCAGCAGGCGGCAGGGGGATCTAGAAAAACTGTTTTTT. It codes for CASRRQGDLEKLFF.

About this clone itself: Other DNA sequences in this sample translate to the same CDR3. V is TRBV5-1 and J is TRBJ2-5; 8 positions match TRBD2. Unmatched junction bases numbered 7, after V lost 4 bases and J lost 5 bases. The CDR3 loop spans 14 amino acids. CDR1 and CDR2 (germline): SGHRS, YFSETQ. Written as DNA, the CDR3 is TGCGCCAGCAGCCCGGGGGGGCCTGGTGAGACCCAGTACTTC. Translation: CASSPGGPGETQYF.